Presented here are 10 T cell receptor beta chains from one specimen sequenced in a study of radiotherapy plus CTLA-4 blockade in lung cancer. Assay used: immunoSEQ multiplex PCR; TCRdb lists only in-frame clones, some missing. The repertoire includes roughly 88,000 clones, about 83% of them detected once, and 0.84% sits in the top ten. The starting material was peripheral blood, obtained from a patient treated with radiotherapy plus ipilimumab. These receptor sequences come from a human donor with non-small cell lung cancer who had stable disease on radiotherapy plus ipilimumab.

In DNA, the CDR3 is TGCGCCAGCAGTGTCCAAGTCCCGGGACTAGCCACAGATACGCAGTATTTT. It translates to CASSVQVPGLATDTQYF. This chain uses TRBV10-2 with TRBJ2-3, with 9 bases fitting TRBD2. V gave up 4 bases and J gave up 2 bases; unmatched junction bases: 10. Germline CDR1 and CDR2: WSHSY and SAAADI. This CDR3 is built from 17 residues.

V and J are TRBV28 and TRBJ2-7, with 12 positions matching TRBD2. With 7 bases clipped from V and 2 bases from J, the junction kept 3 bases outside the gene matches. The CDR3 has 14 amino acids. Germline CDR1 MDHEN, CDR2 SYDVKM. The CDR3 protein is CASTPSGGAYEQYF. The CDR3 DNA sequence: TGTGCCAGCACCCCTAGCGGGGGGGCCTACGAGCAGTACTTC.

The rearrangement links TRBV7-3 to TRBJ2-2, with D possibly being TRBD2 (5 bases). CDR3 size: 15 residues. V dropped 3 bases and J dropped 4 bases, with 12 bases sitting between them. Germline CDR1 and CDR2: SGHTA and FQGTGA. DNA of the CDR3: TGTGCCAGCAGCTTCTTTGGGAGCGGCACCGGGGAGCTGTTTTTT. It encodes CASSFFGSGTGELFF.

V and J are TRBV2 and TRBJ2-3; weak D call: TRBD2 (7 bases). The CDR3 sequence is 15 residues long. V was pared by 4 bases and J by 1 base, with 12 bases between. CDR1 and CDR2 (germline): SNHLY, FYNNEI. The CDR3 nucleotides read TGTGCCAGCAGTGGGGGGCTAGCGGGCACAGATACGCAGTATTTT. It encodes CASSGGLAGTDTQYF.

The rearrangement links TRBV28 to TRBJ2-7; the match to TRBD2 covers 9 bases. Germline V lookup: CDR1 MDHEN, CDR2 SYDVKM. Unmatched junction bases numbered 8, after V lost 3 bases and J lost 5 bases. CDR3 length: 15 residues. The CDR3 DNA sequence: TGTGCCAGCAGTTTCGGTCTAGCGGGACTCGACGAGCAGTACTTC. Residues: CASSFGLAGLDEQYF. The full variable domain, with the rest looked up from reference TRBV28 and TRBJ2-7, is DVKVTQSSRYLVKRTGEKVFLECVQDMDHENMFWYRQDPGLGLRLIYFSYDVKMKEKGDIPEGYSVSREKKERFSLILESASTNQTSMYLCASSFGLAGLDEQYFGPGTRLTVT.

J is TRBJ2-2 and V is TRBV7-2; the D gene is possibly TRBD2 (5 bases). CDR1 is SGHTA, CDR2 FQGNSA, per germline. V was pared by 4 bases and J by 4 bases, with 13 bases between. This CDR3 is 15 amino acids long. The CDR3 sequence is CASSSRTGFTGELFF. CDR3 bases: TGTGCCAGCAGCTCTAGGACGGGATTCACCGGGGAGCTGTTTTTT.

This rearrangement joins TRBV18 to TRBJ1-5; D gene unclear. Trimming stripped 4 bases from V and 0 bases from J, with 13 bases between. This CDR3 spans 16 amino acids. CDR1 is KGHSH, CDR2 LQKENI, per germline. This chain's CDR3 is CASSRGNLDSNQPQHF. Here the CDR3 DNA reads TGTGCCAGCTCACGCGGGAATCTGGATAGCAATCAGCCCCAGCATTTT.

J is TRBJ1-1 and V is TRBV4-2; 11 bases align to TRBD1. Germline CDR1 reads LGHNA; CDR2 reads YNFKEQ. Losses at the gene ends were 1 base for V and 4 bases for J; bases not matched to a gene: 5. The length of the CDR3 is 16 residues. CDR3 nucleotide sequence: TGTGCCAGCAGCCAAGGGACAGGGGGCTCGGTCACTGAAGCTTTCTTT. Translating gives CASSQGTGGSVTEAFF.

Concerning this clone: The missing conserved phenylalanine or tryptophan at the end of this CDR3 makes a read error likely. The genes are TRBV11-2 and TRBJ1-6, with D possibly matching TRBD1 (5 bases). This CDR3 is 15 amino acids long. V was trimmed by 3 bases and J by 6 bases, leaving 12 bases between them. The V gene's germline CDR1 is SGHAT and CDR2 FQNNGV. The CDR3 DNA reads as TGTGCCAGCAGCTTGGAAGGGGCCGCTAATTCACCCCTCCACCTT. This gives the protein CASSLEGAANSPLHL.

The gene calls are TRBV5-1 and TRBJ2-3, with D perhaps TRBD2 (7 bases). This CDR3 contains 16 residues. V was cut by 2 bases and J by 5 bases, with 18 bases left in between. Per germline, CDR1 SGHRS and CDR2 YFSETQ. The CDR3 coding sequence is TGCGCCAGCAGCTTCATCGAGATCGGGGGGCGAGATACGCAGTATTTT. Translating gives CASSFIEIGGRDTQYF.